Presented here are 11 T cell receptor beta chains from one specimen sequenced in a study of blood T cells in healthy people across ages. The use of a sample-barcoded 5' primer and a J-beta primer mix characterized a second PCR of roughly 7 to 12 cycles. TCRdb re-derived calls from the 5' RACE reads in MiXCR, one entry per CDR3 protein. The data show over 950,000 distinct CDR3 sequences, with roughly 51% seen just once and around a fifth held by the top ten. Sequencing was carried out using blood. These receptors were obtained from a woman aged 60-70 years in good health.

In its sample, this clonotype was seen many times. V usage is TRBV29-1 and J usage is TRBJ2-7; D is unclear. V gave up 5 bases and J gave up 1 base, with 12 bases separating them. Germline CDR1 reads SQVTM; CDR2 reads ANQGSEA. CDR3 length equals 13 residues. The CDR3 sequence is CSVTWQPSYEQYF. For the CDR3, the DNA is TGCAGCGTTACATGGCAGCCTTCCTACGAGCAGTACTTC.

This chain uses TRBV12-3 or TRBV12-4 with TRBJ2-5, with TRBD1 as a possible D gene (5 bases). The V end lost 2 bases, the J end lost 11 bases, and 21 bases lay between the germline ends. This CDR3 has 15 residues. Here the CDR3 reads CASSLFPGPYNEQYF. CDR3 nucleotides: TGTGCCAGCAGTTTATTTCCAGGGCCGTACAATGAGCAGTACTTC.

The rearrangement links TRBV2 to TRBJ1-1, with D unresolved. There are 15 residues in the CDR3. The V gene lost 4 bases and the J gene lost 3 bases, with 15 bases spanning the gap. Per germline, CDR1 SNHLY and CDR2 FYNNEI. CDR3 nucleotide sequence: TGTGCCAGCAGTGTATATGGAGGGATGTACACTGAAGCTTTCTTT. Its protein is CASSVYGGMYTEAFF.

The rearrangement joins TRBV7-6 to TRBJ2-3, with D uncertain. Per the germline V gene, CDR1 is SGHVS and CDR2 is FNYEAQ. Trimming removed 3 bases at V and 1 base at J, with 8 bases between. The CDR3 length is 14 residues. The chain's CDR3 is CASSFGDGTDTQYF. The CDR3 nucleotides read TGTGCCAGCAGCTTTGGCGATGGCACAGATACGCAGTATTTT.

This clonotype occurred once. This sequence joins TRBV20-1 and TRBJ1-4, with D perhaps TRBD1 (6 bases). The CDR3 sequence is 15 residues long. V lost 0 bases and J lost 8, with 16 bases in between. Germline CDR1 reads DFQATT; CDR2 reads SNEGSKA (reference sequence). CDR3 nucleotides: TGCAGTGCTAGAGATCCTGGACAGCTGGCGGAAAAACTGTTTTTT. Translated: CSARDPGQLAEKLFF.

This clonotype was seen more than once but under ten times. This rearrangement joins TRBV12-3 or TRBV12-4 to TRBJ2-7, with 9 bases lining up with TRBD2. The CDR3 has 16 residues. Germline trimming cut 3 bases from V and 6 bases from J; bases unmatched to any gene: 12. Written as DNA, the CDR3 is TGTGCCAGCAGTTTCAGGGCGGGAGGGCCCTCGGGCGAGCAGTACTTC. It encodes CASSFRAGGPSGEQYF.

The table lists this clonotype with a few counts. The chain recombines TRBV20-1 with TRBJ2-7; TRBD1 matches 7 bases. Germline V lookup: CDR1 DFQATT, CDR2 SNEGSKA (reference sequence). The CDR3 covers 13 residues. With V trimmed by 4 bases and J by 2 bases, 5 bases remained unmatched. CDR3: CSATTGTAYEQYF. In nucleotides, the CDR3 is TGCAGTGCTACAACCGGGACAGCCTACGAGCAGTACTTC.

V gene TRBV7-3 combines with J gene TRBJ2-3, with D perhaps assigned TRBD1 or TRBD2 (5 bases each). The V end lost 3 bases, the J end lost 7 bases, and 14 bases lay between the germline ends. The CDR3 contains 14 residues. The germline CDR1 and CDR2 sequences are SGHTA and FQGTGA. The CDR3 loop reads CASSLGPPIYTQYF. In DNA form, the CDR3 reads TGTGCCAGCAGCTTGGGACCTCCGATCTATACGCAGTATTTT.

J is TRBJ2-4 and V is TRBV3-1; 7 nucleotides agree with TRBD2. The J call may be wrong; the DNA end is better matched by TRBJ2-5. Germline V gives CDR1 LGHDT, CDR2 YNNKEL (reference sequence). The CDR3 spans 16 residues. CDR3 protein: CASSQPLAGEGETQYF. The CDR3 nucleotides read TGTGCCAGCAGCCAGCCCTTGGCGGGAGAGGGAGAGACCCAGTACTTC.

The CDR3 DNA sequence: TGCAGTGCTAGAGATCGCGTCCGAACTAGCGGAGCTAACAATGAGCAGTTCTTC. It is translated as CSARDRVRTSGANNEQFF. The chain is built from TRBV20-1 and TRBJ2-1; 8 nucleotides agree with TRBD2. J lost 5 bases, V lost 0 bases, and 15 bases had no gene match. CDR3 length: 18 residues. Germline V gene lookup returns CDR1 DFQATT and CDR2 SNEGSKA (reference sequence).

The sample holds one count of this clonotype. This chain joins TRBV6-5 and TRBJ2-5, with 8 bases matching TRBD2. The CDR3 spans 16 residues. J lost 2 bases, V lost 7 bases, and 12 bases had no gene match. CDR1 and CDR2 (germline): MNHEY, SVGAGI. CDR3 nucleotides: TGTGCCAGCACCAAACCATCGGGGGGGGGACAAGAGACCCAGTACTTC. This translates into CASTKPSGGGQETQYF.